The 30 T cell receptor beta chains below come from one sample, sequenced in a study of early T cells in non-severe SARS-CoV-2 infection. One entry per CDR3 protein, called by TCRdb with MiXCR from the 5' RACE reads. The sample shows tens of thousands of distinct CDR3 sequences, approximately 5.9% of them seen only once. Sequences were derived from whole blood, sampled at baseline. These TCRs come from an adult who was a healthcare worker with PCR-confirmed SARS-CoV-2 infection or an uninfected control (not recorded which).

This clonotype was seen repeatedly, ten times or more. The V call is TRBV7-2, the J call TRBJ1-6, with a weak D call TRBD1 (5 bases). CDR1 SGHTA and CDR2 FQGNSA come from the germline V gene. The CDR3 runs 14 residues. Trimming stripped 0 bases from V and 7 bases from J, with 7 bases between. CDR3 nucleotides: TGTGCCAGCAGCTTAGCGCGACAGAATTCACCCCTCCACTTT. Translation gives CASSLARQNSPLHF.

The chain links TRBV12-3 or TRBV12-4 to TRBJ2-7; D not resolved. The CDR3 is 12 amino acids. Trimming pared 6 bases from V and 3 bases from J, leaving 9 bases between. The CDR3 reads CASSHLGYEQYF. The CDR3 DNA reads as TGTGCCAGCAGCCACCTGGGCTACGAGCAGTACTTC.

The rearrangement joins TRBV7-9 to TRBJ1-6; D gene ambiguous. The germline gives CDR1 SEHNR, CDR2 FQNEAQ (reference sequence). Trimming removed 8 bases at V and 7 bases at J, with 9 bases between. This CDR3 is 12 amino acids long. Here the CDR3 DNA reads TGTGCCAGCCGCCTACAAAATTCACCCCTCCACTTT. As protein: CASRLQNSPLHF.

CDR3 DNA sequence: TGCGCCAGCAGCCAAGACCAGGGAATAACCAATGAGCAGTTCTTC. Its protein product is CASSQDQGITNEQFF. V and J are TRBV4-1 and TRBJ2-1; TRBD1 is a possible D gene (5 bases). The CDR3 extends over 15 amino acids. The germline V gene encodes CDR1 MGHRA and CDR2 YSYEKL. V was pared by 0 bases and J by 6 bases, with 12 bases between.

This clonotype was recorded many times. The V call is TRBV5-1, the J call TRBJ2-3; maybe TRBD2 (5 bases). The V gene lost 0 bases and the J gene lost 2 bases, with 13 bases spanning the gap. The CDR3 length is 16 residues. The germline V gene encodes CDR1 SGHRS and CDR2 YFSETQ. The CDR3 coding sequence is TGCGCCAGCAGCTTGGCCGGGGTCAGCCTCACAGATACGCAGTATTTT. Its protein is CASSLAGVSLTDTQYF.

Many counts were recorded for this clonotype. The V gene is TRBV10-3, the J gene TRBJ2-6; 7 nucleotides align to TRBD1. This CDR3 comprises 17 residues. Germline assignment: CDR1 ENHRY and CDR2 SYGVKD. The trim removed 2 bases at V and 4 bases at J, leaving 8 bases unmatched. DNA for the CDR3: TGTGCCATCAGTGAGACAGGACAGGCGGCGGGGGCCAACGTCCTGACTTTC. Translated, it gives CAISETGQAAGANVLTF.

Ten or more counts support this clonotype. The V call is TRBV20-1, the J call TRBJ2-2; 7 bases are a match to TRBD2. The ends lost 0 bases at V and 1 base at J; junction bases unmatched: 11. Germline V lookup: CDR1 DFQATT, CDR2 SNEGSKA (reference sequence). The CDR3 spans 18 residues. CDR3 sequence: CSARDSQGLAVNTGELFF. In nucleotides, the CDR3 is TGCAGTGCTAGAGACTCGCAAGGGCTAGCGGTGAACACCGGGGAGCTGTTTTTT.

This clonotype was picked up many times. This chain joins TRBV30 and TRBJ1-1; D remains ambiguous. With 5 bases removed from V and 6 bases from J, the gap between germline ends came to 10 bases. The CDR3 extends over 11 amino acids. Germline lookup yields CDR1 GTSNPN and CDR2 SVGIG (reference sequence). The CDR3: CAWDLDAEAFF. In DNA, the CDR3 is TGTGCCTGGGACTTGGACGCTGAAGCTTTCTTT.

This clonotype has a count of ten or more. The CDR3 bases are TGCAGTGGCCCGGACCTCTACGAGCAGTACTTC. This codes for CSGPDLYEQYF. The chain couples TRBV20-1 to TRBJ2-7; no definite D call. V lost 7 bases and J 3 bases, leaving 10 bases between the germline ends. This CDR3 is 11 amino acids long. CDR1 and CDR2 (germline): DFQATT, SNEGSKA (reference sequence).

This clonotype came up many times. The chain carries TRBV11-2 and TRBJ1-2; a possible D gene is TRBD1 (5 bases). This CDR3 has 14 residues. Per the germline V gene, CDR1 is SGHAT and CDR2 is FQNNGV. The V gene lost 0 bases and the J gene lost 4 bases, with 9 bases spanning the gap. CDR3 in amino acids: CASSLERGPYGYTF. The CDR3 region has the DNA TGTGCCAGCAGCTTAGAAAGGGGCCCCTATGGCTACACCTTC.

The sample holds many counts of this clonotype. The CDR3: CASSRLAGEETQYF. Written as DNA, the CDR3 is TGTGCCAGCAGCCGACTAGCGGGGGAGGAGACCCAGTACTTC. The chain combines TRBV12-3 or TRBV12-4 with TRBJ2-5; 12 bases agree with TRBD2. The CDR3 spans 14 residues. Trimming cost V 6 bases and J 5 bases; bases outside gene matches: 4.

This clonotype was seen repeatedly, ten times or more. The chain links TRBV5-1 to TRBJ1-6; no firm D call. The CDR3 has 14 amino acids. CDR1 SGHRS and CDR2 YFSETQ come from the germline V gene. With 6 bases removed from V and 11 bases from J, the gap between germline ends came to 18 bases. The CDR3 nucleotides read TGCGCCAGCAATATGGGGAGTGGGTTTACACCCCTCCACTTT. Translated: CASNMGSGFTPLHF. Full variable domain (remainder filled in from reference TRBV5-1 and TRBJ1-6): KAGVTQTPRYLIKTRGQQVTLSCSPISGHRSVSWYQQTPGQGLQFLFEYFSETQRNKGNFPGRFSGRQFSNSRSEMNVSTLELGDSALYLCASNMGSGFTPLHFGNGTRLTVT.

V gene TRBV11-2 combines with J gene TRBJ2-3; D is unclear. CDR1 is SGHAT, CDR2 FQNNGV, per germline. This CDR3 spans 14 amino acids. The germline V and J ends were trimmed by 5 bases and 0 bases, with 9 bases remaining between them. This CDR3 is CASSQILSTDTQYF. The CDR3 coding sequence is TGTGCCAGCAGCCAGATCCTTAGCACAGATACGCAGTATTTT.

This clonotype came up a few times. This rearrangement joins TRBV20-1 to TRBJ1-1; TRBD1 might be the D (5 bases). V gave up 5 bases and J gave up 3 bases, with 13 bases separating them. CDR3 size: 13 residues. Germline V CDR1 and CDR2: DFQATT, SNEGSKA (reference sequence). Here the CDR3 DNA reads TGCAGTGCTCAAACAGGAGGTTACACTGAAGCTTTCTTT. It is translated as CSAQTGGYTEAFF.

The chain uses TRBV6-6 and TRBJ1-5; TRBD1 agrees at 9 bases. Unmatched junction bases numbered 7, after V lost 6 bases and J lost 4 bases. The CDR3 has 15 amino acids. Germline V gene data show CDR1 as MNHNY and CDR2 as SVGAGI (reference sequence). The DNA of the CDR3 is TGTGCCAGCAGCCCCACAGGGGGCAGGAATCAGCCCCAGCATTTT. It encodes CASSPTGGRNQPQHF.

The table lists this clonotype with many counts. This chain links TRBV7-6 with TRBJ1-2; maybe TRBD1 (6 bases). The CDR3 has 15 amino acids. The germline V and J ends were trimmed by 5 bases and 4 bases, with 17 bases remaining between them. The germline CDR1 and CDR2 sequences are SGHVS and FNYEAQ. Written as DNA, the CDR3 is TGTGCCAGCAGCGTATTACAGGGTAAAGGCTATGGCTACACCTTC. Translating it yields CASSVLQGKGYGYTF.

The CDR3 spells CSVESWQGAKNIQYF. CDR3 in DNA: TGCAGCGTTGAATCTTGGCAGGGAGCCAAAAACATTCAGTACTTC. The chain combines TRBV29-1 with TRBJ2-4; D might be TRBD1 (5 bases). Trimming cost V 2 bases and J 0 bases, with 11 bases left between them. CDR1 and CDR2 (germline): SQVTM, ANQGSEA. The CDR3 length is 15 residues.

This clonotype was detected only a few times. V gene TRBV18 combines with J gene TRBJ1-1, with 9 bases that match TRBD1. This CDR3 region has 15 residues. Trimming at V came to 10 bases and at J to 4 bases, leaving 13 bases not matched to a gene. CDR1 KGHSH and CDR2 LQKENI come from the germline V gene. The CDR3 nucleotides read TGTGCCACCGCCGGGACAGGGAGCGGGGGCACTGAAGCTTTCTTT. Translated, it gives CATAGTGSGGTEAFF.

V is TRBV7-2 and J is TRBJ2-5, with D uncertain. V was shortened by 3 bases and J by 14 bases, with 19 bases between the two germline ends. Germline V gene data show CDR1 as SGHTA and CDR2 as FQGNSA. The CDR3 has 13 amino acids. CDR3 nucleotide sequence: TGTGCCAGCAGCTTTGATCATTCGGCTCACAAATACTTC. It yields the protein CASSFDHSAHKYF.

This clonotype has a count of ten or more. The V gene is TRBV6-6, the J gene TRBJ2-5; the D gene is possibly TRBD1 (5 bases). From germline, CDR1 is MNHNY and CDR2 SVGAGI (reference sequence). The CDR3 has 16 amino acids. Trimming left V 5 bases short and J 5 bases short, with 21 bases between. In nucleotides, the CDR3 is TGTGCCAGCAGTCCACTGAAACAGGCTACGGAGGAGACCCAGTACTTC. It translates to CASSPLKQATEETQYF.

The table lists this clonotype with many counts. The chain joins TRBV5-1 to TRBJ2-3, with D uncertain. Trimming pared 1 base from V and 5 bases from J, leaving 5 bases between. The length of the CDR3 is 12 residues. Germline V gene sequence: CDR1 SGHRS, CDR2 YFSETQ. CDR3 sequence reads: CASSLMEDTQYF. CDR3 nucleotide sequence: TGCGCCAGCAGCTTGATGGAAGATACGCAGTATTTT.

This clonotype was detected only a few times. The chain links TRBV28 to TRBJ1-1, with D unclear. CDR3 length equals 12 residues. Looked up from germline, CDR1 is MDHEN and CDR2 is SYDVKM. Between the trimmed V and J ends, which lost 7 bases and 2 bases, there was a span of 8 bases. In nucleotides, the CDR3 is TGTGCCAGCATCGGATTCAACACTGAAGCTTTCTTT. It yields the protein CASIGFNTEAFF.

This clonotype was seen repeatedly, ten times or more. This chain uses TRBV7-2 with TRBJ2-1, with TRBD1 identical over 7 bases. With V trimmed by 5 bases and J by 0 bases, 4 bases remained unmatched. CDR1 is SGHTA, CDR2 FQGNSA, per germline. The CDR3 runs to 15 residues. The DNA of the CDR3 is TGTGCCAGCAGCGACAGGGCGATCTCCTACAATGAGCAGTTCTTC. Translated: CASSDRAISYNEQFF.

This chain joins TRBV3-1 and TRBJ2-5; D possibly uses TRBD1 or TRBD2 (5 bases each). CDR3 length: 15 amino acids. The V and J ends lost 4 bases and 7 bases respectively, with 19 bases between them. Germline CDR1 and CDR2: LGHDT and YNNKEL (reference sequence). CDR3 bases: TGTGCCAGCAGCCCCTCCGGGACGGATTCTGGGACCCAGTACTTC. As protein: CASSPSGTDSGTQYF.

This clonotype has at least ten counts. Written as DNA, the CDR3 is TGTGCCTGGAGTCTAGGAGAAAAACTGTTTTTT. The encoded protein is CAWSLGEKLFF. This chain uses TRBV30 with TRBJ1-4; no reliable D call. The CDR3 loop spans 11 amino acids. CDR1 is GTSNPN, CDR2 SVGIG, per germline (reference sequence). Trimming shortened V by 2 bases and J by 8 bases, and 6 bases separated the two germline ends.

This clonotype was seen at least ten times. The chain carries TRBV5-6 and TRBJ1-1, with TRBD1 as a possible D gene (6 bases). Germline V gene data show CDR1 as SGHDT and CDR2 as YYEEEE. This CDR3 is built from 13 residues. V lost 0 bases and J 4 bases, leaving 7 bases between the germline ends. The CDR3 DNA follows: TGTGCCAGCAGCTTGGAACAGGGCACTGAAGCTTTCTTT. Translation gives CASSLEQGTEAFF.

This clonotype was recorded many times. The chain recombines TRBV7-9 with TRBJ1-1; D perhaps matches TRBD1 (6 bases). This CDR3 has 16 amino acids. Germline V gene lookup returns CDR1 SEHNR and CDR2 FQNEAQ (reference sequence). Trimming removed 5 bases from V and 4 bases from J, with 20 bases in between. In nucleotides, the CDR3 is TGTGCCAGCAGCACGAATCGAGGGGGTCGCCCCACTGAAGCTTTCTTT. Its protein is CASSTNRGGRPTEAFF.

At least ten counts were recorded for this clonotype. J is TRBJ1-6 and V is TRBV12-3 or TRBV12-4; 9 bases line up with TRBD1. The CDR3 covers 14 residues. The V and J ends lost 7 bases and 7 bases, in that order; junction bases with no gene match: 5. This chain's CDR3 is CASTPTGGNSPLHF. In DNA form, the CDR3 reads TGTGCCAGCACTCCGACAGGGGGGAATTCACCCCTCCACTTT.

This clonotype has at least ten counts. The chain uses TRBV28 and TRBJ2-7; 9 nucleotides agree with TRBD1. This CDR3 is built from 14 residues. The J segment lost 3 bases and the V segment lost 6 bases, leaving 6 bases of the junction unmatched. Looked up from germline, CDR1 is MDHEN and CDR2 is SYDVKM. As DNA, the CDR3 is TGTGCCAGCAGCATTCCGGGACAGGGCTACGAGCAGTACTTC. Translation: CASSIPGQGYEQYF.

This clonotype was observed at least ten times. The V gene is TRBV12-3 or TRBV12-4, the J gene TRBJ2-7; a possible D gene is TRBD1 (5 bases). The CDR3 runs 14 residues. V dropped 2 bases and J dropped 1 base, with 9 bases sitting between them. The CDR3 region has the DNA TGTGCCAGCAGTTTAATGGCAGGGTCCTACGAGCAGTACTTC. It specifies CASSLMAGSYEQYF.